These 32 T cell receptor beta chains came from one sample sequenced in a study of blood T cell repertoires in COVID-19. Here immunoSEQ multiplex PCR was the method, and the copy in TCRdb shows in-frame clones only, minus some. Counted here are over 200,000 clones, approximately 86% occurring once; the ten biggest clones make up around 0.67%. Sequencing was done on a sample of peripheral blood. The receptors derive from a human donor in a cohort sampled during active COVID-19.

The genes are TRBV6-5 and TRBJ1-1; D is undetermined. The germline gives CDR1 MNHEY, CDR2 SVGAGI. The CDR3 sequence is 13 residues long. Deletions cut 2 bases from V and 0 bases from J, with 4 bases between. The CDR3 DNA follows: TGTGCCAGCAGTTACCGGGTGAACACTGAAGCTTTCTTT. This gives the protein CASSYRVNTEAFF.

This chain uses TRBV28 with TRBJ1-1; TRBD1 might be the D (5 bases). Germline V gene lookup returns CDR1 MDHEN and CDR2 SYDVKM. Between the trimmed V and J ends, which lost 4 bases and 2 bases, there was a span of 14 bases. This CDR3 has 15 amino acids. Here the CDR3 DNA reads TGTGCCAGCAGTTCCAGGCGACAGATAAACACTGAAGCTTTCTTT. It codes for CASSSRRQINTEAFF.

CDR3 sequence reads: CAWAREREEYF. CDR3 in DNA: TGTGCCTGGGCACGAGAGAGGGAGGAGTACTTC. The chain couples TRBV30 to TRBJ2-7; tentatively, D is TRBD2 (6 bases). Trimming took off 5 bases at V and 11 bases at J, with 16 bases between the two ends. This CDR3 contains 11 residues. The germline V gene has CDR1 GTSNPN and CDR2 SVGIG (reference sequence). Full variable domain (missing parts from reference TRBV30 and TRBJ2-7): SQTIHQWPATLVQPVGSPLSLECTVEGTSNPNLYWYRQAAGRGLQLLFYSVGIGQISSEVPQNLSASRPQDRQFILSSKKLLLSDSGFYLCAWAREREEYFGPGTRLTVT.

The gene calls are TRBV12-3 or TRBV12-4 and TRBJ2-3; no firm D call. CDR3 length equals 13 residues. V was shortened by 5 bases and J by 6 bases, with 12 bases between the two germline ends. In DNA, the CDR3 is TGTGCCAGCAGTCTAAAAACTACGGATACGCAGTATTTT. This translates into CASSLKTTDTQYF.

The V gene is TRBV3-1 (or the pseudogene TRBV3-2), the J gene TRBJ1-4, with a possible D match to TRBD1 (6 bases). From germline, CDR1 is LGHDT and CDR2 YNNKEL (reference sequence). The CDR3 has 16 residues. V was trimmed by 7 bases and J by 0 bases, leaving 15 bases between them. The CDR3 loop is CASTPRGGSTNEKLFF. The CDR3, as DNA: TGTGCCAGCACCCCAAGGGGGGGATCAACTAATGAAAAACTGTTTTTT.

The chain employs TRBV28 and TRBJ2-3; 8 nucleotides align to TRBD2. Per germline, CDR1 MDHEN and CDR2 SYDVKM. The CDR3 is 16 residues long. V was pared by 3 bases and J by 1 base, with 6 bases of the junction left unmatched. As DNA, the CDR3 is TGTGCCAGCAGTTTCCAAGCGGGAGTGGGCACAGATACGCAGTATTTT. Translated, it gives CASSFQAGVGTDTQYF.

The CDR3 here is CASSQEAGTGNIQYF. Written as DNA, the CDR3 is TGTGCCAGCAGCCAAGAGGCAGGGACTGGAAACATTCAGTACTTC. V is TRBV3-1 (or the pseudogene TRBV3-2) and J is TRBJ2-4; D may be TRBD2 (6 bases). Germline V gene data show CDR1 as LGHDT and CDR2 as YNNKEL (reference sequence). Trimming cost V 0 bases and J 6 bases, with 12 bases left between them. The CDR3 sequence is 15 residues long.

The J gene is TRBJ2-5, the V gene TRBV6-5; D is undetermined. This CDR3 region has 14 residues. Germline V gene data show CDR1 as MNHEY and CDR2 as SVGAGI. Trimming shortened V by 5 bases and J by 0 bases, and 10 bases separated the two germline ends. This CDR3 reads CASSRGGYQETQYF. CDR3 nucleotide sequence: TGTGCCAGCAGTCGTGGCGGTTACCAAGAGACCCAGTACTTC.

This chain links TRBV11-2 with TRBJ1-3; no clear D. The CDR3 consists of 15 residues. Germline V gene sequence: CDR1 SGHAT, CDR2 FQNNGV. V was clipped by 6 bases and J by 1 base, with 13 bases between them. Written as DNA, the CDR3 is TGTGCCAGCAGACCCACCACCCAGTCTGGAAACACCATATATTTT. As protein: CASRPTTQSGNTIYF.

The V and J genes are TRBV27 and TRBJ1-5; TRBD1 matches at 11 bases. With V trimmed by 6 bases and J by 11 bases, 12 bases remained unmatched. Germline V CDR1 and CDR2: MNHEY, SMNVEV (reference sequence). There are 15 residues in the CDR3. The CDR3 here is CASRVGTGGPFSQHF. The DNA for the CDR3 is TGTGCCAGCAGGGTCGGGACAGGGGGGCCTTTTTCCCAGCATTTT.

The chain carries TRBV7-2 and TRBJ2-7; 8 bases map to TRBD1. The CDR3 length is 16 residues. With 4 bases clipped from V and 3 bases from J, the junction kept 11 bases outside the gene matches. CDR1 is SGHTA and CDR2 is FQGNSA in the germline V gene. CDR3 region: CASSSPRDRIHYEQYF. CDR3 coding DNA: TGTGCCAGCAGCTCCCCCCGGGACAGGATTCACTACGAGCAGTACTTC.

This chain uses TRBV4-3 with TRBJ1-6, with D perhaps matching TRBD1 (5 bases). With 4 bases removed from V and 7 bases from J, the gap between germline ends came to 14 bases. The CDR3 consists of 15 residues. Germline CDR1 LGHNA, CDR2 YSLEER. The CDR3 spells CASSRWGRLNSPLHF. The CDR3 DNA is TGCGCCAGCAGCCGGTGGGGCAGACTCAATTCACCCCTCCACTTT.

The chain joins TRBV6-6 to TRBJ1-1, with D hard to call. Germline V lookup: CDR1 MNHNY, CDR2 SVGAGI (reference sequence). Trimming pared 0 bases from V and 11 bases from J, leaving 13 bases between. The CDR3 extends over 13 amino acids. The chain's CDR3 is CASSYSIRFGAFF. The CDR3, as DNA: TGTGCCAGCAGTTACTCGATCCGGTTCGGGGCTTTCTTT.

The chain couples TRBV30 to TRBJ1-3; tentative D call: TRBD1 (6 bases). The CDR3 is 15 residues long. Germline V gene lookup returns CDR1 GTSNPN and CDR2 SVGIG (reference sequence). V dropped 3 bases and J dropped 2 bases, with 14 bases sitting between them. The CDR3 region has the DNA TGTGCCTGGAGATCCAGGGGCCGCACTGGAAACACCATATATTTT. Amino acids: CAWRSRGRTGNTIYF.

The chain has TRBV21-1 and TRBJ2-7; TRBD1 reflects the table's D call only, with no check against the DNA. TRBV21-1 is shown as a pseudogene. The CDR3 runs to 14 residues. DNA for the CDR3: TGTGCCAGCAGCAAAGTGCCAGGGCTCGGCGAGCAGTACTTC. Translating gives CASSKVPGLGEQYF.

This clone was detected a few times. The chain is built from TRBV7-2 and TRBJ1-1; D is uncertain. The CDR3 totals 11 residues. Germline assignment: CDR1 SGHTA and CDR2 FQGNSA. Trimming shortened V by 7 bases and J by 7 bases, and 10 bases separated the two germline ends. The CDR3 region has the DNA TGTGCCAGCAAGAGGGCCCTTGAAGCTTTCTTT. Amino acid sequence: CASKRALEAFF.

This chain links TRBV6-2 or TRBV6-3 with TRBJ1-1, with D possibly TRBD1 on 5 matching bases. The ends were cut back, 0 bases at V and 0 bases at J, with 11 bases in the middle. The CDR3 contains 16 residues. Germline V gene lookup returns CDR1 MNHEY and CDR2 SVGEGT. The DNA of the CDR3 is TGTGCCAGCAGTTACTCCTGGGGCAGCTTGAACACTGAAGCTTTCTTT. Translated, it gives CASSYSWGSLNTEAFF.

V gene TRBV3-1 (or the pseudogene TRBV3-2) combines with J gene TRBJ1-4; the match to TRBD1 covers 8 bases. This CDR3 region has 15 residues. V trimming: 0 bases; J trimming: 6 bases; junction bases outside the gene matches: 3. The germline gives CDR1 LGHDT, CDR2 YNNKEL (reference sequence). The CDR3 reads CASSQEDRGYEKLFF. CDR3 sequence (DNA): TGTGCCAGCAGCCAAGAAGACAGGGGATATGAAAAACTGTTTTTT.

V is TRBV5-6 and J is TRBJ2-3, with 9 bases that match TRBD2. The CDR3 spans 15 residues. Trimming cost V 0 bases and J 5 bases; bases outside gene matches: 4. Per germline, CDR1 SGHDT and CDR2 YYEEEE. DNA of the CDR3: TGTGCCAGCAGCTTGGGCGGGAGGGCCGTAGATACGCAGTATTTT. It is translated as CASSLGGRAVDTQYF.

This clone has just a few counts. The chain employs TRBV12-3 or TRBV12-4 and TRBJ1-2, with a weak D call TRBD1 (5 bases). V lost 4 bases and J lost 7, with 13 bases in between. The length of the CDR3 is 13 residues. CDR3 region: CASSSDLGGGYTF. Written as DNA, the CDR3 is TGTGCCAGCAGTTCGGACCTGGGGGGTGGCTACACCTTC.

This clone was detected once. V gene TRBV3-1 (or the pseudogene TRBV3-2) combines with J gene TRBJ1-4; D is possibly TRBD1 (5 bases). The CDR3 runs to 16 residues. CDR1 is LGHDT, CDR2 YNNKEL, per germline (reference sequence). V shed 3 bases and J shed 8 bases, with 19 bases lying between them. The CDR3 bases are TGTGCCAGCAGCCATGGGACGCGGGGCCCGGGCGAAAAACTGTTTTTT. Translated, it gives CASSHGTRGPGEKLFF.

As regards this clone: Other DNA variants within this sample encode the same CDR3. The chain recombines TRBV10-3 with TRBJ1-5; TRBD1 matches 8 bases. Germline V gives CDR1 ENHRY, CDR2 SYGVKD. This CDR3 spans 12 amino acids. The ends lost 9 bases at V and 7 bases at J; junction bases unmatched: 5. This chain's CDR3 is CAIGQGGQPQHF. The CDR3 nucleotides read TGTGCCATTGGACAGGGTGGCCAGCCCCAGCATTTT.

This chain links TRBV19 with TRBJ1-2; no clear D gene. This CDR3 region has 14 residues. Germline V gene data show CDR1 as LNHDA and CDR2 as SQIVND (reference sequence). V gave up 0 bases and J gave up 3 bases, with 8 bases separating them. This chain's CDR3 is CASSIDRRYYGYTF. CDR3 nucleotides: TGTGCCAGTAGTATAGATCGCAGGTACTATGGCTACACCTTC. The full variable domain, completed using reference TRBV19 and TRBJ1-2, is DGGITQSPKYLFRKEGQNVTLSCEQNLNHDAMYWYRQDPGQGLRLIYYSQIVNDFQKGDIAEGYSVSREKKESFPLTVTSAQKNPTAFYLCASSIDRRYYGYTFGSGTRLTVV.

The chain uses TRBV30 and TRBJ1-2; D is uncertain. Germline lookup yields CDR1 GTSNPN and CDR2 SVGIG (reference sequence). Trimming shortened V by 4 bases and J by 2 bases, and 8 bases separated the two germline ends. This CDR3 region has 12 residues. CDR3 amino acids: CAWNPQNYGYTF. In DNA, the CDR3 is TGTGCCTGGAACCCCCAGAACTATGGCTACACCTTC.

The J gene is TRBJ2-7, the V gene TRBV5-4; D remains unclear. The CDR3 length is 14 residues. Trimming left V 1 base short and J 6 bases short, with 14 bases between. Germline V gene data show CDR1 as SGHNT and CDR2 as YYREEE (reference sequence). The DNA for the CDR3 is TGTGCCAGCAGCTTGATCCAGCGAGTCTCCGAGCAGTACTTC. Protein sequence: CASSLIQRVSEQYF.

V gene TRBV6-1 combines with J gene TRBJ1-2; 7 nucleotides align to TRBD1. The germline CDR1 and CDR2 sequences are MNHNS and SASEGT. V was pared by 1 base and J by 5 bases, with 4 bases of the junction left unmatched. This CDR3 region has 14 residues. The CDR3 DNA is TGTGCCAGCAGTGAAGAGGGGGCAGGGTATGGCTACACCTTC. Protein sequence: CASSEEGAGYGYTF.

J is TRBJ2-7 and V is TRBV19, with 7 bases that match TRBD2. Trimming cost V 5 bases and J 0 bases; bases outside gene matches: 7. The CDR3 consists of 15 residues. Germline V CDR1 and CDR2: LNHDA, SQIVND (reference sequence). The CDR3 loop is CASSDGTTPSYEQYF. DNA of the CDR3: TGTGCCAGTAGTGATGGGACTACGCCCTCCTACGAGCAGTACTTC.

V usage is TRBV19 and J usage is TRBJ1-1; 9 positions match TRBD1. Unmatched junction bases numbered 2, after V lost 6 bases and J lost 6 bases. CDR3 length: 12 amino acids. The V gene's germline CDR1 is LNHDA and CDR2 SQIVND (reference sequence). As DNA, the CDR3 is TGTGCCAGTAGGGGACAGGGCGCTGAAGCTTTCTTT. Its protein product is CASRGQGAEAFF.

The rearrangement links TRBV7-8 to TRBJ2-7; TRBD1 matches 8 bases. Per germline, CDR1 SGHVS and CDR2 FQNEAQ. The J segment lost 3 bases and the V segment lost 4 bases, leaving 8 bases of the junction unmatched. This CDR3 contains 15 residues. The chain's CDR3 is CASSSLTGALYEQYF. The DNA for the CDR3 is TGTGCCAGCAGCTCCTTGACAGGGGCCCTCTACGAGCAGTACTTC.

The V call is TRBV7-3, the J call TRBJ2-7; 9 bases are a match to TRBD1. The CDR3 runs to 15 residues. CDR1 and CDR2 from the germline V gene are SGHTA and FQGTGA. J gave up 2 bases and V 3 bases, and 5 bases lay outside the gene matches. CDR3 DNA: TGTGCCAGCAGCTTCCTAGACAGGGGGACCTACGAGCAGTACTTC. This codes for CASSFLDRGTYEQYF.

V is TRBV9 and J is TRBJ2-7; 7 bases fit TRBD1. This CDR3 has 15 amino acids. Trimming cost V 0 bases and J 3 bases; bases outside gene matches: 6. Per germline, CDR1 SGDLS and CDR2 YYNGEE. The chain's CDR3 is CASSVGGQLFYEQYF. The CDR3 DNA reads TGTGCCAGCAGCGTAGGGGGACAGCTTTTCTACGAGCAGTACTTC.

This clone has only one observation. J is TRBJ2-7 and V is TRBV5-1; D may be TRBD2 (6 bases). V was trimmed by 4 bases and J by 4 bases, leaving 24 bases between them. Germline V gene data show CDR1 as SGHRS and CDR2 as YFSETQ. This CDR3 region has 17 residues. The CDR3 reads CASSPGLLRVTDYEQYF. The CDR3 coding sequence is TGCGCCAGCAGCCCGGGACTCTTGAGGGTGACGGATTACGAGCAGTACTTC.